Listed below are T cell receptor beta chains from one sample, sequenced in a study of T cells in Graves' hyperthyroidism and ophthalmopathy. TCRdb analysed the multiplex PCR reads with MiXCR anew, one entry per CDR3 protein. Seen here are some 400,000 distinct CDR3 sequences, about 13% observed once, and the top ten hold less than 25%. The specimen was blood. These receptors were obtained from a young man with Graves' hyperthyroidism that later progressed to Graves' ophthalmopathy. CDR3s include the opening cysteine and the closing phenylalanine or tryptophan. Fields, in order: J gene, V gene, CDR3 protein.

>TRBJ2-7|TRBV29-1
CSTRTEAYEQYF
>TRBJ1-1|TRBV29-1
CSVEDPGKAFF
>TRBJ1-6|TRBV7-2
CASSLANGGSPLHF
>TRBJ2-2|TRBV10-3
CAISGTSTLNTGELFF
>TRBJ2-2|TRBV25-1
CASSETSGGWETGELFF
>TRBJ2-1|TRBV20-1
CSAFLGARAYNEQFF
>TRBJ1-2|TRBV2
CASRNRDPYGYTF
>TRBJ2-1|TRBV12-3/TRBV12-4
CASRDPSGSHQGEQFF
>TRBJ1-1|TRBV19
CASSMGRGGTEAFF
>TRBJ1-2|TRBV9
CASSTGGSDGYTF
>TRBJ2-5|TRBV6-2/TRBV6-3
CASGALDRGETQYF
>TRBJ1-6|TRBV9
CASSRDRINSPLHF
>TRBJ2-7|TRBV6-1
CASRLRGGEQYF
>TRBJ1-2|TRBV27
CASSFQGQGYGYTF
>TRBJ1-2|TRBV7-9
CASRLGDYGYTF
>TRBJ1-4|TRBV10-3
CAISGSGAPNLEKLFF
>TRBJ1-2|TRBV4-2
CASSQDSYGYTF
>TRBJ1-2|TRBV2
CASSLGGSPGYTF
>TRBJ1-2|TRBV28
CTSNRQGEGHGYTF
>TRBJ1-4|TRBV28
CASKNRDRRYEKLFF
>TRBJ1-5|TRBV20-1
CSARNRVQQPQHF
>TRBJ2-7|TRBV2
CASSPWTSSLPYEQYF
>TRBJ2-1|TRBV29-1
CSAGLDNEQFF
>TRBJ1-5|TRBV4-1
CASGQGQGMGQPQHF
>TRBJ2-3|TRBV7-9
CASSRMGGNTDTQYF
>TRBJ2-5|TRBV12-3/TRBV12-4
CASSFRDRDSQETQYF
>TRBJ2-7|TRBV7-9
CASRPLGSSREQYF
>TRBJ1-1|TRBV6-1
CASSEDRGRGTEAFF
>TRBJ1-5|TRBV10-3
CAIRPKIGGIRQPQHF
>TRBJ1-5|TRBV5-1
CASSLDGDRAQPQHF
>TRBJ2-3|TRBV7-2
CASSSLGLAGAVTDTQYF
>TRBJ2-7|TRBV7-9
CASSSQMGSEQYF
>TRBJ1-2|TRBV6-1
CASSPDSGNYGYTF
>TRBJ2-2|TRBV11-3
CASSLNPPNTGELFF
>TRBJ2-1|TRBV5-1
CASSLAAASSYNEQFF